The 18 T cell receptor beta chains reported below all come from one sample, sequenced in a study of blood T cell repertoires in COVID-19. The protocol was immunoSEQ multiplex PCR, while the TCRdb copy is restricted to in-frame clones and leaves out a portion. In the table there are some 530,000 clones, roughly nine tenths of which are singletons. Sequencing input: PBMCs or T cells enriched from blood (not recorded which). The receptors originated from a woman aged 55-69 years who had recovered from COVID-19.

The rearrangement links TRBV9 to TRBJ1-4; D is unresolved. V lost 0 bases and J 8 bases, leaving 14 bases between the germline ends. This CDR3 region has 15 residues. Per germline, CDR1 SGDLS and CDR2 YYNGEE. CDR3 residues: CASSVGGFAREKLFF. CDR3 bases: TGTGCCAGCAGCGTAGGAGGGTTCGCTCGCGAAAAACTGTTTTTT.

This clone came up once. The genes are TRBV5-1 and TRBJ2-2, with TRBD2 matching 7 bases. The germline V gene has CDR1 SGHRS and CDR2 YFSETQ. The CDR3 extends over 18 amino acids. The J segment lost 0 bases and the V segment lost 2 bases, leaving 10 bases of the junction unmatched. The CDR3 spells CASSLQPGGFANTGELFF. CDR3 bases: TGCGCCAGCAGCTTACAACCGGGGGGATTCGCGAACACCGGGGAGCTGTTTTTT.

The rearrangement joins TRBV14 to TRBJ2-2; D possibly corresponds to TRBD2 (5 bases). Looked up from germline, CDR1 is SGHDN and CDR2 is FVKESK. The V end lost 4 bases, the J end lost 5 bases, and 8 bases lay between the germline ends. CDR3 length equals 13 residues. CDR3 sequence: CASSRGLTGELFF. The CDR3 coding sequence is TGTGCCAGCAGCCGCGGGCTGACCGGGGAGCTGTTTTTT.

The chain recombines TRBV10-3 with TRBJ2-5; D is possibly TRBD1 (6 bases). The CDR3 length is 15 residues. The V end lost 0 bases, the J end lost 1 base, and 9 bases lay between the germline ends. Germline assignment: CDR1 ENHRY and CDR2 SYGVKD. The CDR3 region has the DNA TGTGCCATCAGTGAGTCGGGACACCCCCAAGAGACCCAGTACTTC. This translates into CAISESGHPQETQYF.

The chain combines TRBV5-5 with TRBJ1-1; D gene uncertain. The CDR3 extends over 11 amino acids. Germline CDR1 reads SGHKS; CDR2 reads YYEKEE (reference sequence). Trimming removed 6 bases at V and 2 bases at J, with 5 bases between. CDR3 loop: CASTLNTEAFF. The CDR3 DNA reads as TGTGCCAGCACCCTTAACACTGAAGCTTTCTTT. Combining the CDR3 with reference TRBV5-5 and TRBJ1-1 gives the whole variable domain DAGVTQSPTHLIKTRGQQVTLRCSPISGHKSVSWYQQVLGQGPQFIFQYYEKEERGRGNFPDRFSARQFPNYSSELNVNALLLGDSALYLCASTLNTEAFFGQGTRLTVV.

The CDR3 protein is CASSATGRPSTDTQYF. In nucleotides, the CDR3 is TGTGCCAGCAGCGCCACGGGGAGACCCTCCACAGATACGCAGTATTTT. The chain recombines TRBV2 with TRBJ2-3; D is perhaps TRBD2 (5 bases). The germline V and J ends were trimmed by 6 bases and 2 bases, with 18 bases remaining between them. Germline loops: CDR1 SNHLY, CDR2 FYNNEI. CDR3 size: 16 residues.

The chain uses TRBV5-1 and TRBJ2-3; 8 positions agree with TRBD2. CDR1 and CDR2 (germline): SGHRS, YFSETQ. The ends lost 0 bases at V and 3 bases at J; junction bases unmatched: 6. There are 16 residues in the CDR3. The CDR3 sequence is CASSLDPAGGTDTQYF. In DNA, the CDR3 is TGCGCCAGCAGCTTGGATCCGGCGGGGGGTACAGATACGCAGTATTTT.

This clone was observed a handful of times. The rearrangement joins TRBV2 to TRBJ2-7; no clear D gene. CDR1 is SNHLY and CDR2 is FYNNEI in the germline V gene. The length of the CDR3 is 12 residues. Trimming took off 3 bases at V and 2 bases at J, with 5 bases between the two ends. For the CDR3, the DNA is TGTGCCAGCAGTGATCTCGCCTACGAGCAGTACTTC. Residues: CASSDLAYEQYF. The whole variable domain, filled in from reference TRBV2 and TRBJ2-7, reads EPEVTQTPSHQVTQMGQEVILRCVPISNHLYFYWYRQILGQKVEFLVSFYNNEISEKSEIFDDQFSVERPDGSNFTLKIRSTKLEDSAMYFCASSDLAYEQYFGPGTRLTVT.

The rearrangement uses TRBV5-5 and TRBJ2-7, with 7 bases matching TRBD1. Germline lookup yields CDR1 SGHKS and CDR2 YYEKEE (reference sequence). The CDR3 length is 15 residues. Unmatched junction bases numbered 4, after V lost 0 bases and J lost 1 base. As DNA, the CDR3 is TGTGCCAGCAGCTTGGGACAGGGTTATTCCTACGAGCAGTACGTC. Amino acids: CASSLGQGYSYEQYV.

V and J are TRBV19 and TRBJ2-5; D is perhaps TRBD2 (6 bases). The germline V and J ends were trimmed by 5 bases and 4 bases, with 17 bases remaining between them. The CDR3 covers 15 residues. CDR1 and CDR2 (germline): LNHDA, SQIVND (reference sequence). The CDR3 is CASSPPTVGGETQYF. CDR3 bases: TGTGCCAGTAGTCCCCCAACCGTCGGGGGAGAGACCCAGTACTTC. The whole variable domain, remainder taken from reference TRBV19 and TRBJ2-5, is DGGITQSPKYLFRKEGQNVTLSCEQNLNHDAMYWYRQDPGQGLRLIYYSQIVNDFQKGDIAEGYSVSREKKESFPLTVTSAQKNPTAFYLCASSPPTVGGETQYFGPGTRLLVL.

The count of this clone is one. The chain employs TRBV10-1 and TRBJ2-3, with 15 positions matching TRBD2. The germline V gene has CDR1 WNHNN and CDR2 SYGVQD (reference sequence). V dropped 0 bases and J dropped 6; count of bases not matched to a gene: 7. The length of the CDR3 is 18 residues. CDR3 region: CASSESGLAGGQGDTQYF. CDR3 in DNA: TGCGCCAGCAGTGAGTCGGGACTAGCGGGGGGCCAAGGGGATACGCAGTATTTT.

The chain recombines TRBV18 with TRBJ1-5; no definite D call. The CDR3 consists of 12 residues. Germline assignment: CDR1 KGHSH and CDR2 LQKENI. Trimming removed 6 bases from V and 4 bases from J, with 7 bases in between. This chain's CDR3 is CASSEPNQPQHF. CDR3 bases: TGTGCCAGCTCGGAGCCGAATCAGCCCCAGCATTTT.

The CDR3 sequence: CATLRVQGDTGELFF. DNA for the CDR3: TGTGCCACCCTAAGGGTCCAGGGCGACACCGGGGAGCTGTTTTTT. The rearrangement links TRBV6-6 to TRBJ2-2; a possible D gene is TRBD1 (5 bases). The CDR3 has 15 residues. Trimming stripped 10 bases from V and 3 bases from J, with 18 bases between. Germline CDR1 MNHNY, CDR2 SVGAGI (reference sequence).

With regard to this clone: This CDR3 is also generated by other DNA sequences in the sample. The chain employs TRBV10-3 and TRBJ2-3, with 12 positions matching TRBD1. The CDR3 is made up of 15 amino acids. J lost 3 bases, V lost 6 bases, and 4 bases had no gene match. CDR1 ENHRY and CDR2 SYGVKD come from the germline V gene. CDR3 bases: TGTGCCATCAGCAGGGACAGGGGGCGGACAGATACGCAGTATTTT. It encodes CAISRDRGRTDTQYF.

The rearrangement joins TRBV19 to TRBJ2-2; TRBD1 aligns across 8 bases. The CDR3 contains 16 residues. With 6 bases clipped from V and 1 base from J, the junction kept 7 bases outside the gene matches. Germline V gives CDR1 LNHDA, CDR2 SQIVND (reference sequence). The CDR3 spells CASSGDRPMNTGELFF. CDR3 nucleotide sequence: TGTGCCAGTAGCGGGGACAGGCCAATGAACACCGGGGAGCTGTTTTTT.

This rearrangement joins TRBV29-1 to TRBJ1-3; TRBD1 agrees at 10 bases. The V gene's germline CDR1 is SQVTM and CDR2 ANQGSEA. The CDR3 totals 13 residues. Unmatched junction bases numbered 3, after V lost 7 bases and J lost 3 bases. Written as DNA, the CDR3 is TGCAGCGGGGGACAGGGGAATGGAAACACCATATATTTT. Amino acid sequence: CSGGQGNGNTIYF.

V gene TRBV9 combines with J gene TRBJ2-1; 9 bases line up with TRBD1. The trim removed 4 bases at V and 9 bases at J, leaving 14 bases unmatched. The length of the CDR3 is 16 residues. The germline V gene encodes CDR1 SGDLS and CDR2 YYNGEE. The CDR3 DNA reads TGTGCCAGCAGCCCGCACCCCACAGGGGGCGAGGGTGAGCAGTTCTTC. Its protein is CASSPHPTGGEGEQFF. Full variable domain (outside the CDR3, taken from reference TRBV9 and TRBJ2-1): DSGVTQTPKHLITATGQRVTLRCSPRSGDLSVYWYQQSLDQGLQFLIQYYNGEERAKGNILERFSAQQFPDLHSELNLSSLELGDSALYFCASSPHPTGGEGEQFFGPGTRLTVL.

Concerning this clone: This same CDR3 is encoded by further DNA sequences in the sample. The chain recombines TRBV12-3 or TRBV12-4 with TRBJ1-2; a weak D match, TRBD1 (6 bases). V gave up 4 bases and J gave up 8 bases, with 8 bases separating them. The CDR3 has 11 amino acids. The CDR3 region has the DNA TGTGCCAGCAGTTGGGGGGGCGGCTACACCTTC. Translation gives CASSWGGGYTF.